A selection of T cell receptor beta chains follows, all from one sample in a study of monozygotic twins with inflammatory bowel disease. Each CDR3 protein gets one entry in TCRdb, which reprocessed the 5' RACE reads and gives no DNA. Its listing shows approximately 300,000 distinct CDR3 sequences. The sample comprised blood. All receptors derive from a human donor with ulcerative colitis or Crohn's disease, or a healthy co-twin of an affected twin (not recorded which). CDR3s include the opening cysteine and the closing phenylalanine or tryptophan.

J gene: TRBJ2-4; V gene: TRBV6-6; CDR3 protein: CASRRGGSENIQYF
J gene: TRBJ2-1; V gene: TRBV28; CDR3 protein: CASSPWTYNEQFF
J gene: TRBJ1-2; V gene: TRBV5-1; CDR3 protein: CASSLGMRQGADGYTF
J gene: TRBJ2-1; V gene: TRBV7-2; CDR3 protein: CASAKQGYNEQFF
J gene: TRBJ2-5; V gene: TRBV7-9; CDR3 protein: CASSLRPKRIEGETQYF
J gene: TRBJ1-6; V gene: TRBV3-1; CDR3 protein: CASSQADRGPYSPLHF
J gene: TRBJ2-5; V gene: TRBV27; CDR3 protein: CASSPVAGAALTQYF
J gene: TRBJ2-2; V gene: TRBV7-6; CDR3 protein: CASSFAKSGGPNTGELFF
J gene: TRBJ2-3; V gene: TRBV5-8; CDR3 protein: CASSLASGGGRSDTQYF
J gene: TRBJ2-4; V gene: TRBV6-2/TRBV6-3; CDR3 protein: CASSVTGGPLTKNIQYF
J gene: TRBJ1-6; V gene: TRBV12-3/TRBV12-4; CDR3 protein: CASSYRFSYNSPLHF
J gene: TRBJ2-7; V gene: TRBV5-1; CDR3 protein: CASSINRGPAYEQYF
J gene: TRBJ2-6; V gene: TRBV27; CDR3 protein: CASSFAGGPGANVLTF
J gene: TRBJ2-7; V gene: TRBV5-1; CDR3 protein: CASSLAPGTGAYEQYF
J gene: TRBJ1-4; V gene: TRBV12-3/TRBV12-4; CDR3 protein: CASSLTPNRNEKLFF
J gene: TRBJ2-7; V gene: TRBV4-3; CDR3 protein: CASSQGVMGEQYF
J gene: TRBJ2-2; V gene: TRBV27; CDR3 protein: CASSLWAETSGTAIINTGELFF
J gene: TRBJ2-4; V gene: TRBV7-9; CDR3 protein: CASSLARDWNIQYF
J gene: TRBJ2-4; V gene: TRBV28; CDR3 protein: CASSSGTTVAKNIQYF
J gene: TRBJ2-5; V gene: TRBV5-1; CDR3 protein: CASSLGTGGGKTQYF
J gene: TRBJ1-2; V gene: TRBV4-3; CDR3 protein: CASSQDYQAIGGYTF
J gene: TRBJ2-7; V gene: TRBV18; CDR3 protein: CASSPSLGQGGEQYF
J gene: TRBJ1-3; V gene: TRBV18; CDR3 protein: CASSPRVGQNSGNTIYF
J gene: TRBJ1-1; V gene: TRBV27; CDR3 protein: CASSPNRVQRMNTEAFF
J gene: TRBJ2-3; V gene: TRBV5-1; CDR3 protein: CASSPVSATDTQYF
J gene: TRBJ2-3; V gene: TRBV12-3/TRBV12-4; CDR3 protein: CASSLPGTSTDTQYF
J gene: TRBJ2-3; V gene: TRBV6-5; CDR3 protein: CAAGPMYTDTQYF
J gene: TRBJ2-5; V gene: TRBV10-3; CDR3 protein: CAISEGVGSPKRQETQYF
J gene: TRBJ2-3; V gene: TRBV5-1; CDR3 protein: CASSLATADTQYF
J gene: TRBJ1-2; V gene: TRBV7-9; CDR3 protein: CASSLDLGDGYTF
J gene: TRBJ2-7; V gene: TRBV7-2; CDR3 protein: CASSLSPGQTYEQYF
J gene: TRBJ2-1; V gene: TRBV9; CDR3 protein: CASSAFSGYIYNEQFF
J gene: TRBJ1-2; V gene: TRBV28; CDR3 protein: CANRDRTNYGYTF
J gene: TRBJ2-1; V gene: TRBV7-9; CDR3 protein: CASSAGTSGREYNEQFF
J gene: TRBJ2-7; V gene: TRBV4-3; CDR3 protein: CASSLELRARDSYEQYF
J gene: TRBJ2-7; V gene: TRBV3-1; CDR3 protein: CASSQGPSSSYEQYF
J gene: TRBJ1-5; V gene: TRBV7-2; CDR3 protein: CASSLDFPLQPQHF
J gene: TRBJ1-2; V gene: TRBV5-1; CDR3 protein: CASSSEGSSGYTF
J gene: TRBJ2-2; V gene: TRBV4-3; CDR3 protein: CASSLRGNTGELFF
J gene: TRBJ2-2; V gene: TRBV13; CDR3 protein: CASSSTDTGGRYTGELFF
J gene: TRBJ2-7; V gene: TRBV3-1; CDR3 protein: CASSRQGENYEQYF
J gene: TRBJ2-2; V gene: TRBV10-2; CDR3 protein: CASSESRTSHTGEVFF
J gene: TRBJ2-1; V gene: TRBV18; CDR3 protein: CASSSSGQGYEQFF
J gene: TRBJ1-2; V gene: TRBV28; CDR3 protein: CASSLKETGTRRGYTF
J gene: TRBJ1-1; V gene: TRBV4-3; CDR3 protein: CASSQGRAGGTEAFF
J gene: TRBJ1-3; V gene: TRBV10-3; CDR3 protein: CATKGSSGNTIHF
J gene: TRBJ2-7; V gene: TRBV19; CDR3 protein: CASSSSTYEQYF
J gene: TRBJ1-5; V gene: TRBV20-1; CDR3 protein: CSARDPRGAVMNQPQHF
J gene: TRBJ2-7; V gene: TRBV4-3; CDR3 protein: CASSQELGTNTYEQYF
J gene: TRBJ1-3; V gene: TRBV18; CDR3 protein: CASSPVRGESSGNTIYF
J gene: TRBJ2-3; V gene: TRBV19; CDR3 protein: CASSFLMRDTQYF
J gene: TRBJ2-2; V gene: TRBV20-1; CDR3 protein: CSARDKTATGELFF
J gene: TRBJ1-3; V gene: TRBV6-5; CDR3 protein: CASITGASGNTIYF
J gene: TRBJ2-1; V gene: TRBV6-2/TRBV6-3; CDR3 protein: CASSYPPRQAEFPVNNEQFF
J gene: TRBJ1-5; V gene: TRBV9; CDR3 protein: CASSVEGHSSGPQHF